Below are 27 T cell receptor beta chains sequenced from a single sample in a study of blood T cell repertoires in COVID-19. TCRdb's copy holds only in-frame clones and misses some; the assay was immunoSEQ multiplex PCR. Seen here are roughly 42,000 clones, approximately 85% observed once, and the top ten hold over 9%. Material for sequencing was peripheral blood. These receptors were obtained from a human donor in a cohort sampled during active COVID-19.

Only a few counts were recorded for this clone. The chain is built from TRBV4-1 and TRBJ2-3; D uncertain. Trimming pared 0 bases from V and 6 bases from J, leaving 10 bases between. CDR3 length: 14 amino acids. Germline V gene sequence: CDR1 MGHRA, CDR2 YSYEKL. Here the CDR3 reads CASSQDRVTDTQYF. The CDR3 DNA is TGCGCCAGCAGCCAAGATCGGGTTACTGATACGCAGTATTTT.

The chain joins TRBV24-1 to TRBJ1-5; D may be TRBD1 (5 bases). Germline lookup yields CDR1 KGHDR and CDR2 SFDVKD. The CDR3 sequence is 14 residues long. V gave up 4 bases and J gave up 4 bases, with 10 bases separating them. CDR3 coding DNA: TGTGCCACCAGTGAACCGACAGCTAATCAGCCCCAGCATTTT. Translating gives CATSEPTANQPQHF.

The chain joins TRBV5-6 to TRBJ2-5; 10 bases map to TRBD1. J was trimmed by 2 bases and V by 0 bases; bases with no gene match: 4. Germline loops: CDR1 SGHDT, CDR2 YYEEEE. The CDR3 has 16 amino acids. The CDR3 nucleotides read TGTGCCAGCAGCTTGGTAAGGGACAGGGGACAAGAGACCCAGTACTTC. Translating gives CASSLVRDRGQETQYF. The whole variable domain, filled in from reference TRBV5-6 and TRBJ2-5, reads DAGVTQSPTHLIKTRGQQVTLRCSPKSGHDTVSWYQQALGQGPQFIFQYYEEEERQRGNFPDRFSGHQFPNYSSELNVNALLLGDSALYLCASSLVRDRGQETQYFGPGTRLLVL.

This chain joins TRBV7-2 and TRBJ1-1, with TRBD1 as a possible D gene (5 bases). Germline V CDR1 and CDR2: SGHTA, FQGNSA. V was trimmed by 5 bases and J by 0 bases, leaving 7 bases between them. This CDR3 has 13 amino acids. The CDR3 region has the DNA TGTGCCAGCAGCCTACAGGTGAACACTGAAGCTTTCTTT. Translating gives CASSLQVNTEAFF.

The chain has TRBV7-8 and TRBJ1-6, with TRBD1 identical over 8 bases. V lost 6 bases, J lost 1 base, and 11 bases stayed unmatched. The length of the CDR3 is 18 residues. Per germline, CDR1 SGHVS and CDR2 FQNEAQ. The DNA for the CDR3 is TGTGCCAGCAGTAGAACGACAGGGGAAGGGTCCTATAATTCACCCCTCCACTTT. Its translation is CASSRTTGEGSYNSPLHF. The full variable domain, rest sourced from reference TRBV7-8 and TRBJ1-6, is GAGVSQSPRYKVAKRGQDVALRCDPISGHVSLFWYQQALGQGPEFLTYFQNEAQLDKSGLPSDRFFAERPEGSVSTLKIQRTQQEDSAVYLCASSRTTGEGSYNSPLHFGNGTRLTVT.

The V and J genes are TRBV28 and TRBJ2-5, with D tentatively TRBD1 (6 bases). V was clipped by 5 bases and J by 4 bases, with 20 bases between them. Per germline, CDR1 MDHEN and CDR2 SYDVKM. The CDR3 is 16 amino acids. CDR3 protein: CASSGVSTGIRETQYF. For the CDR3, the DNA is TGTGCCAGCAGTGGCGTTAGTACAGGGATTAGAGAGACCCAGTACTTC.

In its sample, this clone was seen a few times. The chain joins TRBV7-3 to TRBJ1-2; 7 bases line up with TRBD1. Germline assignment: CDR1 SGHTA and CDR2 FQGTGA. J was trimmed by 0 bases and V by 5 bases; bases with no gene match: 12. The CDR3 covers 17 residues. The CDR3 region has the DNA TGTGCCAGCAGCCTACAGGGGTACGACGGTACTAACTATGGCTACACCTTC. Translating gives CASSLQGYDGTNYGYTF.

The V and J genes are TRBV5-1 and TRBJ1-1; D gene unclear. The ends were cut back, 0 bases at V and 2 bases at J, with 5 bases in the middle. This CDR3 has 13 amino acids. CDR1 and CDR2 from the germline V gene are SGHRS and YFSETQ. The CDR3 region is CASSLVANTEAFF. The DNA of the CDR3 is TGCGCCAGCAGCTTGGTAGCTAACACTGAAGCTTTCTTT.

The chain joins TRBV11-2 to TRBJ2-1; D may be TRBD2 (7 bases). Germline assignment: CDR1 SGHAT and CDR2 FQNNGV. This CDR3 comprises 16 residues. The V and J ends lost 4 bases and 8 bases respectively, with 21 bases between them. Here the CDR3 reads CASSSGSGGSIYEQFF. The DNA of the CDR3 is TGTGCCAGCAGCTCCGGGTCGGGGGGCAGTATCTATGAGCAGTTCTTC. The full variable domain, its missing parts supplied by reference TRBV11-2 and TRBJ2-1, is EAGVAQSPRYKIIEKRQSVAFWCNPISGHATLYWYQQILGQGPKLLIQFQNNGVVDDSQLPKDRFSAERLKGVDSTLKIQPAKLEDSAVYLCASSSGSGGSIYEQFFGPGTRLTVL.

The chain uses TRBV3-1 (or the pseudogene TRBV3-2) and TRBJ1-6, with a tentative D call TRBD1 (5 bases). The V gene's germline CDR1 is LGHDT and CDR2 YNNKEL (reference sequence). Trimming stripped 4 bases from V and 7 bases from J, with 14 bases between. The CDR3 is 15 residues long. The chain's CDR3 is CASSPGGGPNSPLHF. The CDR3 DNA follows: TGTGCCAGCAGCCCGGGCGGGGGACCGAATTCACCCCTCCACTTT.

The chain is built from TRBV6-5 and TRBJ1-2; TRBD1 matches 8 bases. This CDR3 is 14 amino acids long. Trimming at V came to 2 bases and at J to 8 bases, leaving 7 bases not matched to a gene. Germline CDR1 MNHEY, CDR2 SVGAGI. CDR3 nucleotides: TGTGCCAGCAGTTACAGCGTGGGACAGGTGGGCTACACCTTC. It specifies CASSYSVGQVGYTF.

J is TRBJ2-7 and V is TRBV4-2, with 8 bases that match TRBD1. From germline, CDR1 is LGHNA and CDR2 YNFKEQ. The length of the CDR3 is 16 residues. Trimming took 0 bases from V and 0 from J; bases not matched to a gene: 4. As DNA, the CDR3 is TGTGCCAGCAGCCAAGATAGGGGACAGGTCTCCTACGAGCAGTACTTC. Residues: CASSQDRGQVSYEQYF.

This chain connects TRBV6-6 to TRBJ2-7, with 11 bases aligning to TRBD1. V gave up 1 base and J gave up 2 bases; unmatched junction bases: 4. There are 16 residues in the CDR3. Germline V CDR1 and CDR2: MNHNY, SVGAGI (reference sequence). CDR3 sequence (DNA): TGTGCCAGCAGTTACTTCCGGGACAGGGGGACCTACGAGCAGTACTTC. Its translation: CASSYFRDRGTYEQYF.

The genes are TRBV6-7 and TRBJ1-5; 8 nucleotides align to TRBD1. TRBV6-7 counts as an open reading frame of uncertain function. Trimming at V came to 10 bases and at J to 0 bases, leaving 11 bases not matched to a gene. The CDR3 totals 16 residues. CDR3 sequence (DNA): TGTGCCAACCCTACAGGGGGAGATTTTAGCAATCAGCCCCAGCATTTT. Its protein is CANPTGGDFSNQPQHF.

The chain employs TRBV3-1 (or the pseudogene TRBV3-2) and TRBJ2-4; D not certain. Trimming stripped 1 base from V and 1 base from J, with 8 bases between. The germline V gene encodes CDR1 LGHDT and CDR2 YNNKEL (reference sequence). The CDR3 totals 15 residues. The CDR3: CASSQGSVAKNIQYF. CDR3 DNA: TGTGCCAGCAGCCAAGGGTCAGTCGCCAAAAACATTCAGTACTTC.

The chain is built from TRBV30 and TRBJ2-1; 12 bases align to TRBD2. V was pared by 1 base and J by 4 bases, with 2 bases of the junction left unmatched. The CDR3 length is 15 residues. Germline assignment: CDR1 GTSNPN and CDR2 SVGIG (reference sequence). The CDR3 loop reads CAWSGTSGTYNEQFF. CDR3 coding DNA: TGTGCCTGGAGTGGGACTAGCGGGACGTACAATGAGCAGTTCTTC.

This chain joins TRBV5-4 and TRBJ1-6, with D possibly matching TRBD1 (5 bases). Trimming pared 6 bases from V and 4 bases from J, leaving 11 bases between. The CDR3 contains 14 residues. Germline CDR1 is SGHNT and CDR2 is YYREEE (reference sequence). For the CDR3, the DNA is TGTGCCAGCAATCCGGGGGGGTATAATTCACCCCTCCACTTT. Protein product: CASNPGGYNSPLHF.

The rearrangement joins TRBV5-1 to TRBJ1-3; TRBD1 aligns across 7 bases. J was trimmed by 0 bases and V by 4 bases; bases with no gene match: 4. The V gene's germline CDR1 is SGHRS and CDR2 YFSETQ. This CDR3 comprises 15 residues. This chain's CDR3 is CASSRTGYSGNTIYF. CDR3 nucleotide sequence: TGCGCCAGCAGCCGGACAGGATACTCTGGAAACACCATATATTTT.

V and J are TRBV7-8 and TRBJ2-3; possibly TRBD1 for D (5 bases). The CDR3 consists of 14 residues. Deletions cut 5 bases from V and 3 bases from J, with 12 bases between. The V gene's germline CDR1 is SGHVS and CDR2 FQNEAQ. This CDR3 reads CASSARERTDTQYF. The CDR3 coding sequence is TGTGCCAGCAGCGCCAGGGAAAGGACAGATACGCAGTATTTT.

In its sample, this clone was seen once. The genes are TRBV5-1 and TRBJ2-7; D not certain. V shed 2 bases and J shed 3 bases, with 9 bases lying between them. The germline CDR1 and CDR2 sequences are SGHRS and YFSETQ. CDR3 size: 13 residues. The CDR3 loop is CASSLGQDYEQYF. The CDR3 bases are TGCGCCAGCAGCTTAGGCCAGGACTACGAGCAGTACTTC.

CDR3 amino acids: CATKLSSASTDTQYF. DNA for the CDR3: TGCGCCACCAAACTATCTAGCGCTAGCACAGATACGCAGTATTTT. The J gene is TRBJ2-3, the V gene TRBV5-1, with D possibly being TRBD2 (6 bases). The germline V gene has CDR1 SGHRS and CDR2 YFSETQ. The V end was cut by 9 bases, the J end by 0 bases, with 17 bases between. The CDR3 is 15 amino acids.

This chain connects TRBV6-5 to TRBJ2-7; 12 bases agree with TRBD2. CDR3 length: 14 amino acids. Trimming took 9 bases from V and 2 from J; bases not matched to a gene: 5. The germline gives CDR1 MNHEY, CDR2 SVGAGI. The DNA of the CDR3 is TGTGCCAGTCAGACTAGCGGGGGAACCTACGAGCAGTACTTC. It yields the protein CASQTSGGTYEQYF.

The chain carries TRBV6-2 or TRBV6-3 and TRBJ2-4; 7 bases are a match to TRBD1. V was pared by 2 bases and J by 4 bases, with 8 bases of the junction left unmatched. There are 16 residues in the CDR3. Looked up from germline, CDR1 is MNHEY and CDR2 is SVGEGT. The CDR3: CASSYRGTVFKNIQYF. CDR3 coding DNA: TGTGCCAGCAGTTACAGAGGGACAGTGTTTAAAAACATTCAGTACTTC.

J is TRBJ1-5 and V is TRBV7-9; possible D gene TRBD1, 6 bases. CDR1 is SEHNR and CDR2 is FQNEAQ in the germline V gene (reference sequence). The CDR3 runs 16 residues. Trimming removed 5 bases at V and 0 bases at J, with 14 bases between. The chain's CDR3 is CASSPPHRVSNQPQHF. In nucleotides, the CDR3 is TGTGCCAGCAGCCCGCCGCACAGGGTTAGCAATCAGCCCCAGCATTTT.

The chain has TRBV12-3 or TRBV12-4 and TRBJ1-6; D is ambiguous. V was pared by 6 bases and J by 6 bases, with 9 bases between. This CDR3 is built from 13 residues. The CDR3 loop reads CASSLTGNSPLHF. CDR3 nucleotides: TGTGCCAGCAGCCTGACTGGTAATTCACCCCTCCACTTT.

This clone was seen a few times. The chain recombines TRBV6-5 with TRBJ1-1; D not resolved. V lost 10 bases, J lost 5 bases, and 11 bases lay in between. The CDR3 runs to 11 residues. The V gene's germline CDR1 is MNHEY and CDR2 SVGAGI. CDR3 sequence reads: CATEGETEAFF. CDR3 nucleotides: TGTGCCACCGAAGGAGAGACTGAAGCTTTCTTT.

V usage is TRBV2 and J usage is TRBJ1-5; D is uncertain. Trimming stripped 6 bases from V and 0 bases from J, with 6 bases between. The CDR3 spans 13 residues. Germline V gene data show CDR1 as SNHLY and CDR2 as FYNNEI. DNA of the CDR3: TGTGCCAGCAGCCAGAATAGCAATCAGCCCCAGCATTTT. It codes for CASSQNSNQPQHF. The whole variable domain, remainder taken from reference TRBV2 and TRBJ1-5, is EPEVTQTPSHQVTQMGQEVILRCVPISNHLYFYWYRQILGQKVEFLVSFYNNEISEKSEIFDDQFSVERPDGSNFTLKIRSTKLEDSAMYFCASSQNSNQPQHFGDGTRLSIL.